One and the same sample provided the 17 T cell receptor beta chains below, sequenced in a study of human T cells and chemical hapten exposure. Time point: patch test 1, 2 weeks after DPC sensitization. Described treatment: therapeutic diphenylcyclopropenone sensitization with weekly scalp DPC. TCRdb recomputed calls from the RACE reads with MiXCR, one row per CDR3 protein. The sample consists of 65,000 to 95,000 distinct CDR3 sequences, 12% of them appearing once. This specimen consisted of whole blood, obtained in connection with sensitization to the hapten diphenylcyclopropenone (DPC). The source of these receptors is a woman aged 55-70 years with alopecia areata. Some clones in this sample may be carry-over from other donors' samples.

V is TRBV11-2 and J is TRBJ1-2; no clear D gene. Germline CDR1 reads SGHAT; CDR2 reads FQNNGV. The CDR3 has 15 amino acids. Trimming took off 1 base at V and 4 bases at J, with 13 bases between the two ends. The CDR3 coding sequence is TGTGCCAGCAGCTTAGGGAATATTCCGGGCTATGGCTACACCTTC. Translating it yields CASSLGNIPGYGYTF. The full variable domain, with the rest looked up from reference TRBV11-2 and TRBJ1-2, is EAGVAQSPRYKIIEKRQSVAFWCNPISGHATLYWYQQILGQGPKLLIQFQNNGVVDDSQLPKDRFSAERLKGVDSTLKIQPAKLEDSAVYLCASSLGNIPGYGYTFGSGTRLTVV.

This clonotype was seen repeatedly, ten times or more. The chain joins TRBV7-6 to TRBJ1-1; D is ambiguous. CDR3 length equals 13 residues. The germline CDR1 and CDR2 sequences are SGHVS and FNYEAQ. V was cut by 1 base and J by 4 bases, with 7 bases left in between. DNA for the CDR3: TGTGCCAGCAGCTTAGGTAGGGCCACTGAAGCTTTCTTT. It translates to CASSLGRATEAFF.

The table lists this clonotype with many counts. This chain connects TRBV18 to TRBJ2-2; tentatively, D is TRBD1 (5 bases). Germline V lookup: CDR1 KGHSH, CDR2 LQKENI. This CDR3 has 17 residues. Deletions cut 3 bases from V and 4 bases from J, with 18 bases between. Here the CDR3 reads CASSPIYPRVRTGELFF. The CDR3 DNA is TGTGCCAGCTCACCTATTTACCCCAGGGTCCGCACCGGGGAGCTGTTTTTT.

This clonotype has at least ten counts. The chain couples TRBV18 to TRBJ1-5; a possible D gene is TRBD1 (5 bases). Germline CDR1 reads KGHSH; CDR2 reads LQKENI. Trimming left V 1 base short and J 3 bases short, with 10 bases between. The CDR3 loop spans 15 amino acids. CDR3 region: CASSPQGPSNQPQHF. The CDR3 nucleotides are TGTGCCAGCTCACCACAGGGGCCATCCAATCAGCCCCAGCATTTT. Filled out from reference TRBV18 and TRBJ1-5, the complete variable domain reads NAGVMQNPRHLVRRRGQEARLRCSPMKGHSHVYWYRQLPEEGLKFMVYLQKENIIDESGMPKERFSAEFPKEGPSILRIQQVVRGDSAAYFCASSPQGPSNQPQHFGDGTRLSIL.

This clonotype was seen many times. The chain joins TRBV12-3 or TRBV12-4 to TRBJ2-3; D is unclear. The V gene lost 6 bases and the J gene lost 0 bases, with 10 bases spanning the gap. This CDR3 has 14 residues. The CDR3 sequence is CASRAVASTDTQYF. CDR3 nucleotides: TGTGCCAGCAGGGCCGTCGCTAGCACAGATACGCAGTATTTT.

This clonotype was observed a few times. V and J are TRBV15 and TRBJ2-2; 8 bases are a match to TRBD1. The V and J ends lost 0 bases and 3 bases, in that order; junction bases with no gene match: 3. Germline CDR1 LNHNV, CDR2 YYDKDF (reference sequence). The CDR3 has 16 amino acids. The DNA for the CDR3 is TGTGCCACCAGCAGAGACCGGGGACAGGACACCGGGGAGCTGTTTTTT. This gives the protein CATSRDRGQDTGELFF.

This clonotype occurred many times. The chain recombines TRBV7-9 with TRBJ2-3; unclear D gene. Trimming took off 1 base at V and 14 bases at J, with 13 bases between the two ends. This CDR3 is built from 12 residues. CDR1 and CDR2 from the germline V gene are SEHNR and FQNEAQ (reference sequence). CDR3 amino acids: CASSLVYSPRYF. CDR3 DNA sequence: TGTGCCAGCAGCTTAGTTTACAGCCCAAGGTATTTT.

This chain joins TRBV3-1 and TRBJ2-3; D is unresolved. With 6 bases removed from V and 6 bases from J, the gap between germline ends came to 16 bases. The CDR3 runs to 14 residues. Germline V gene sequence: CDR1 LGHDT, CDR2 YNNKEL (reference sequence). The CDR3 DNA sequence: TGTGCCAGCAGTGTGGCGACGGCTCTCGATACGCAGTATTTT. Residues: CASSVATALDTQYF.

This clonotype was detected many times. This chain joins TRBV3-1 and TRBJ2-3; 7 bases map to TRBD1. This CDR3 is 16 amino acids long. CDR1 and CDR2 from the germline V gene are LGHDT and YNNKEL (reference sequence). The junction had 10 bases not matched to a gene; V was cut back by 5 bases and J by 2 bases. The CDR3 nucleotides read TGTGCCAGCAGCACCTATACAGGGGACCTCACAGATACGCAGTATTTT. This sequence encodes CASSTYTGDLTDTQYF.

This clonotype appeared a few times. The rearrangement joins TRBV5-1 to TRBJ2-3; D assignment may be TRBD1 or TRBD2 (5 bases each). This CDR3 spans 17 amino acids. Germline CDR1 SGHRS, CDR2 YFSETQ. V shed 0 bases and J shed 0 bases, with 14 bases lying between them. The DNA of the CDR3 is TGCGCCAGCAGCTTGGCCGGGGCGCCCCTAAGCACAGATACGCAGTATTTT. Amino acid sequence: CASSLAGAPLSTDTQYF.

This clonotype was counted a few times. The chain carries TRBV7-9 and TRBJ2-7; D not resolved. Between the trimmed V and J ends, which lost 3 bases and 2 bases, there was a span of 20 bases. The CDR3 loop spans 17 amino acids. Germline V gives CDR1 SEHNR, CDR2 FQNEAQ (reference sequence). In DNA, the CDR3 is TGTGCCAGCAGCTTTAGGTCTGGCTACAGTACCCCCTACGAGCAGTACTTC. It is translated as CASSFRSGYSTPYEQYF.

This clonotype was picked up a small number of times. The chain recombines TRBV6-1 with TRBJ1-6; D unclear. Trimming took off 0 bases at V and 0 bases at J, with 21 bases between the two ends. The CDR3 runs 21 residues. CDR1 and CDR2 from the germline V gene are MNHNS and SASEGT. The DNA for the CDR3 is TGTGCCAGCAGTGAAGCCCTCGGGATGAGCGGGAAGAGCTCCTATAATTCACCCCTCCACTTT. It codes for CASSEALGMSGKSSYNSPLHF.

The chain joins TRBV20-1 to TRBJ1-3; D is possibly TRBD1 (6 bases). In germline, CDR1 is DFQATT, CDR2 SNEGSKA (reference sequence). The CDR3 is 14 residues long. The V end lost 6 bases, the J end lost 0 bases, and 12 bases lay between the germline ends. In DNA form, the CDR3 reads TGCAGTGCCACCACAGGGAGCTCTGGAAACACCATATATTTT. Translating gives CSATTGSSGNTIYF.

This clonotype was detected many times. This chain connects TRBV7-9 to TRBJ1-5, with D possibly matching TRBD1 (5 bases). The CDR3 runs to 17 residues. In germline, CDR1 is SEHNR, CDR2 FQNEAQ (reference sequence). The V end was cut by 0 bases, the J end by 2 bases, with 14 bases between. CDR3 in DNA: TGTGCCAGCAGCTTAGCGGCAGGGAGTGTGGGCAATCAGCCCCAGCATTTT. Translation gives CASSLAAGSVGNQPQHF.

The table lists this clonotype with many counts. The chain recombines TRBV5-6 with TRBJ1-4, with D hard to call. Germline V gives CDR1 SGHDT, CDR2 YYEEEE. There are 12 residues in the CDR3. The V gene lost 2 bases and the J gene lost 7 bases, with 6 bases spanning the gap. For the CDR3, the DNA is TGTGCCAGCAGCTTCGGTCCTGAAAAACTGTTTTTT. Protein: CASSFGPEKLFF.

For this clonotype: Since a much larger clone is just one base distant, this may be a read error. CDR3 sequence reads: CTSSGKQGMNTEAFF. CDR3 nucleotide sequence: TGTACCAGCAGCGGAAAACAGGGGATGAACACTGAAGCTTTCTTT. The chain links TRBV7-9 to TRBJ1-1; 7 bases agree with TRBD1. The CDR3 has 15 amino acids. CDR1 SEHNR and CDR2 FQNEAQ come from the germline V gene (reference sequence).

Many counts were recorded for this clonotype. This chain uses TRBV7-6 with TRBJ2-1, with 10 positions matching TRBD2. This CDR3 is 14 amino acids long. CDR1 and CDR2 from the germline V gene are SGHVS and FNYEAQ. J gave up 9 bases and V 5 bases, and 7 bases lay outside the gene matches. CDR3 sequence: CASSPQRGGGEQFF. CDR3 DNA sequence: TGTGCCAGCAGCCCGCAGCGGGGGGGAGGTGAGCAGTTCTTC.